This T cell receptor beta chain was identified during a study of esophageal squamous cell carcinoma under preoperative chemotherapy. Study outcomes and limitations: Peripheral T cells showed a significant TCR diversity increase after chemotherapy, unlike tumor-infiltrating lymphocytes. After paclitaxel-nedaplatin, abundant clones were more likely to contract than amplify.

Time point defined: before preoperative PTX-NDP chemotherapy. Paclitaxel-nedaplatin chemotherapy was given to patients ahead of their surgery. This clonotype appeared a few times. Its matching antigen is unknown. TCRdb reprocessed the PCR reads with MiXCR, giving one entry per CDR3 protein. This sample has about 30,000 distinct CDR3 sequences, with 49% found just once. V was pared by 4 bases and J by 2 bases, with 13 bases between. Germline lookup yields CDR1 SGHTA and CDR2 FQGTGA. The CDR3 runs to 15 residues. Sample collection occurred from a patient given preoperative chemotherapy. This clonotype was obtained from a human donor with esophageal squamous cell carcinoma. The donor label of this sample is uncertain. The chain carries TRBV7-3 and TRBJ2-3; TRBD1 might be the D (6 bases). CDR3 nucleotide sequence: TGTGCCAGCAGCTCTCGACTGGGGGCCACAGATACGCAGTATTTT. Protein sequence: CASSSRLGATDTQYF.